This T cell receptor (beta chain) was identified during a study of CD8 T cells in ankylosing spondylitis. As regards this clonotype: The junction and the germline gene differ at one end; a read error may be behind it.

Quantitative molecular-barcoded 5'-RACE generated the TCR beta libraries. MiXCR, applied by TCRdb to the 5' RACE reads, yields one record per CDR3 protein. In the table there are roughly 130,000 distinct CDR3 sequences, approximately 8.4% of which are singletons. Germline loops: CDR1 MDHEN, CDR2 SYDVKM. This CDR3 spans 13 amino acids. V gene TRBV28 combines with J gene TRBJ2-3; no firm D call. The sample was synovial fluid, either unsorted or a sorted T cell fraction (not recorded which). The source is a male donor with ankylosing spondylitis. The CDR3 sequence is CGSSQPTVKTQYF. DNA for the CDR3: TGTGGCAGCAGTCAACCTACAGTAAAGACGCAGTATTTT.